This T cell receptor (beta chain) was identified in a study of identical twins. Study results and limitations: Twins showed weaker excess sharing in their beta out-of-frame sequences. Invariant populations such as MAIT and iNKT cells could partly muddle zero-insertion analyses. Twin-shared out-of-frame alpha sequences were enriched for low generation probability. Insertions were fewer in abundant cord blood beta clonotypes, whereas memory repertoires showed none of this pattern.

A note on this clonotype: Its antigen is not known.

The CDR3 is 14 residues long. Germline assignment: CDR1 DFQATT and CDR2 SNEGSKA (reference sequence). Germline trimming cut 6 bases from V and 6 bases from J; bases unmatched to any gene: 11. TCRdb re-analysed the 5' RACE reads in MiXCR, keeping a single row per CDR3 protein. Of about 330,000 distinct CDR3 sequences listed, approximately 13% are singletons. These data were likewise used in another study, on yellow fever vaccine responses in identical twins.

The V gene is TRBV20-1, the J gene TRBJ1-5, with TRBD1 matching 7 bases. Sequencing input: CD8+ T cells sorted from blood. The receptor was derived from a woman between 18 and 29 years old in good health. CDR3 in amino acids: CSAVLTGSGQPQHF. The CDR3 DNA is TGCAGTGCGGTCCTGACAGGGTCGGGTCAGCCCCAGCATTTT.